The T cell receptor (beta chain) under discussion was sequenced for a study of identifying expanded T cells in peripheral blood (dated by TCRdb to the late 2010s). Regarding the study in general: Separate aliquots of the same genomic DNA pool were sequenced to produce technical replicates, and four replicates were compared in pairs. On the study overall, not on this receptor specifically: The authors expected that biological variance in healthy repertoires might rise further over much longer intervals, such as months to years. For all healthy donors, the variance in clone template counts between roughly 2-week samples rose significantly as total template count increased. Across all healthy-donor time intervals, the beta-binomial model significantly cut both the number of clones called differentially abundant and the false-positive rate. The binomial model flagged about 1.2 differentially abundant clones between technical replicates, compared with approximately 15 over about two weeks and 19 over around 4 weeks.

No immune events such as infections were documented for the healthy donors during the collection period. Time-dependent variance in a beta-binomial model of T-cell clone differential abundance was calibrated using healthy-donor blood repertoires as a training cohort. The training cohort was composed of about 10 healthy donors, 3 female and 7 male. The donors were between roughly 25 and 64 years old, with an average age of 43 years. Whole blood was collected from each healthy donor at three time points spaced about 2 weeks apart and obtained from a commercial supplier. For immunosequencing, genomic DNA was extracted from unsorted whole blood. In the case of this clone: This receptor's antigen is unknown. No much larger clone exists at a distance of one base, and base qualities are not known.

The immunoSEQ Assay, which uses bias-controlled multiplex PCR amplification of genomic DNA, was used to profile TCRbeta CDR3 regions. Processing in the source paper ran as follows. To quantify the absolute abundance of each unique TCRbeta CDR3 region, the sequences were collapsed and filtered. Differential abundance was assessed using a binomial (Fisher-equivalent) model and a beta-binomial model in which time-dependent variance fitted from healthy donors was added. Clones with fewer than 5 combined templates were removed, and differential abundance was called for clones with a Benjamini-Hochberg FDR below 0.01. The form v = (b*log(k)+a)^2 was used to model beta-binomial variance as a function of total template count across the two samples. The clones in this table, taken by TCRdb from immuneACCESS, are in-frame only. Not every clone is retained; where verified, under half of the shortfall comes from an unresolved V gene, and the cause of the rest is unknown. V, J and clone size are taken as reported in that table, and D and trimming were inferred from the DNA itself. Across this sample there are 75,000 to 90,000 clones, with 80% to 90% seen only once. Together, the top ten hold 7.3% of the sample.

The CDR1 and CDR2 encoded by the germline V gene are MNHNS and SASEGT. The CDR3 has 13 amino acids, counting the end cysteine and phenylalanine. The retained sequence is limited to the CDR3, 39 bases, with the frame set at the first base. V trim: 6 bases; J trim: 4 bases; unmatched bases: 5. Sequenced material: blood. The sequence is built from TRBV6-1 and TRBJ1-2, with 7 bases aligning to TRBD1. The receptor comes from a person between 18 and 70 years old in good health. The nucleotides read TGTGCCAGCAGGGACAGGTTCAGCTATGGCTACACCTTC. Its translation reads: CASRDRFSYGYTF.